This entry is about one TCR beta chain. The data were taken from a study of blood T cell repertoires in COVID-19. Study summary: In each case, the material was cDNA or gDNA derived from T cells, B-cell-depleted T cells, or PBMCs.

The junction had 8 bases not matched to a gene; V was cut back by 4 bases and J by 6 bases. In germline, CDR1 is SGHAT, CDR2 FQNNGV. CDR3 length: 15 amino acids. How the authors handled the data: Amplifying reference gene primers gave estimates of nucleated cell counts. Measured with immunoSEQ multiplex PCR; TCRdb has only the in-frame clones, and not every one. The V and J calls and clone size were taken over from that table, and D and trimming were inferred from the DNA. The sample consists of 140,000 to 150,000 clones, around 81% of them appearing once. The chain has TRBV11-2 and TRBJ2-1; 8 bases line up with TRBD1. The sequencing input was peripheral blood. This clonotype was sampled from a woman aged 40 to 50 with active or convalescent COVID-19. Here the CDR3 reads CASSSMDRAANEQFF. CDR3 DNA: TGTGCCAGCAGCTCCATGGACAGGGCGGCCAATGAGCAGTTCTTC.